This record concerns one T cell receptor (beta chain) sequence. Other nucleotide sequences from this sample produce the same CDR3. The data belong to a study of blood T cell repertoires in COVID-19. Study overall: T cells, B-cell-depleted T cells, or PBMCs provided the cDNA or gDNA that served as material.

The CDR3 runs 13 residues. The germline V gene encodes CDR1 SGHNT and CDR2 YYREEE (reference sequence). The ends were cut back, 0 bases at V and 1 base at J, with 3 bases in the middle. Seattle's cohort entered during active infection and was followed longitudinally. In the original processing: Amplification from reference gene primers served as the basis for estimated nucleated cell counts. Libraries were prepared by immunoSEQ multiplex PCR; TCRdb keeps only in-frame clonotypes and omits some of them. The D gene and trimming were derived from the DNA, and the V and J assignments and clone size from that table. The sample consists of some 350,000 clones, roughly 90% of them appearing once.

The sequence was collected from a woman aged 65 to 85 with COVID-19, enrolled during active disease. The rearrangement joins TRBV5-4 to TRBJ2-3; D gene uncertain. Source material: peripheral blood. CDR3 sequence (DNA): TGTGCCAGCAGCTTGGCGGGCACAGATACGCAGTATTTT. This encodes CASSLAGTDTQYF.